The 29 T cell receptor beta chains below come from one sample, sequenced in a study of cytomegalovirus exposure and HLA in healthy donors. Primers included in the PCR were 60 Vbeta and 13 Jbeta primers. Sequenced by immunoSEQ multiplex PCR; TCRdb stores in-frame clones only, minus some. This repertoire shows around 99,000 clones, 82% found once; its top ten account for approximately 2.6%. Sequenced input: PBMCs. The receptors here all came from a young man in good health and CMV-seropositive.

This chain links TRBV7-2 with TRBJ2-7, with D maybe TRBD1 (5 bases). V lost 1 base, J lost 0 bases, and 7 bases lay in between. The CDR3 is 14 amino acids. Looked up from germline, CDR1 is SGHTA and CDR2 is FQGNSA. CDR3 sequence reads: CASSLEGFSYEQYF. The CDR3 DNA sequence: TGTGCCAGCAGCTTAGAGGGGTTCTCCTACGAGCAGTACTTC.

The chain couples TRBV4-2 to TRBJ2-7, with D tentatively TRBD2 (7 bases). Looked up from germline, CDR1 is LGHNA and CDR2 is YNFKEQ. Trimming left V 0 bases short and J 4 bases short, with 13 bases between. The CDR3 runs to 15 residues. The CDR3 spells CASSQEAGGPYEQYF. The CDR3 DNA sequence: TGTGCCAGCAGCCAAGAGGCCGGGGGGCCTTACGAGCAGTACTTC.

The V call is TRBV29-1, the J call TRBJ1-1, with D possibly TRBD1 on 6 matching bases. This CDR3 contains 14 residues. Trimming stripped 4 bases from V and 6 bases from J, with 18 bases between. Germline values: CDR1 SQVTM, CDR2 ANQGSEA. The CDR3 loop reads CSVVVREGGSEAFF. For the CDR3, the DNA is TGCAGCGTTGTAGTCAGGGAAGGGGGATCTGAAGCTTTCTTT.

This chain uses TRBV6-6 with TRBJ1-2; possibly TRBD1 for D (6 bases). V was pared by 2 bases and J by 7 bases, with 14 bases between. CDR1 and CDR2 from the germline V gene are MNHNY and SVGAGI (reference sequence). The CDR3 runs 14 residues. The CDR3 protein is CASSYNREHRGYTF. In DNA form, the CDR3 reads TGTGCCAGCAGTTACAACAGGGAGCATCGTGGCTACACCTTC.

This chain joins TRBV14 and TRBJ2-7, with 11 bases lining up with TRBD1. The length of the CDR3 is 15 residues. The V segment lost 2 bases and the J segment 4 bases; nucleotides outside the gene matches: 4. Germline V gene sequence: CDR1 SGHDN, CDR2 FVKESK. CDR3 sequence: CASSQRDRGIYEQYF. The CDR3 DNA reads TGTGCCAGCAGCCAACGGGACAGGGGGATATACGAGCAGTACTTC.

V gene TRBV7-9 combines with J gene TRBJ1-2; D gene unclear. The germline V gene encodes CDR1 SEHNR and CDR2 FQNEAQ (reference sequence). V was trimmed by 5 bases and J by 3 bases, leaving 4 bases between them. The CDR3 is 11 amino acids. Here the CDR3 reads CASSPDYGYTF. CDR3 DNA: TGTGCCAGCAGCCCAGACTATGGCTACACCTTC.

This chain connects TRBV6-5 to TRBJ2-5; D is perhaps TRBD2 (5 bases). The germline V gene encodes CDR1 MNHEY and CDR2 SVGAGI. V lost 2 bases, J lost 5 bases, and 18 bases lay in between. This CDR3 region has 16 residues. CDR3 bases: TGTGCCAGCAGTTACGTTCTAGCTCCCGAAGGGGAGACCCAGTACTTC. Encoded protein: CASSYVLAPEGETQYF.

The gene calls are TRBV13 and TRBJ2-5, with D perhaps matching TRBD1 (6 bases). The J call may be in error: the DNA end matches TRBJ2-7 better. The CDR3 spans 13 residues. Germline V gene lookup returns CDR1 PRHDT and CDR2 FYEKMQ (reference sequence). For the CDR3, the DNA is TGTGCCAGCAGCTCCATTCAGGGGAACGAGCAGTACTTC. It yields the protein CASSSIQGNEQYF.

Worth noting for this clone: The junction shows a germline mismatch at one end, possibly a read error. The chain combines TRBV2 with TRBJ2-6, with TRBD1 matching 9 bases. This CDR3 is 18 amino acids long. Germline CDR1 SNHLY, CDR2 FYNNEI. The CDR3 DNA follows: TGTGCCAGCGGACGTGGGACAGGGAAAATCTCTGGGGCCAACGGCCTGACTTTC. It codes for CASGRGTGKISGANGLTF.

The chain carries TRBV19 and TRBJ1-1; tentatively, D is TRBD1 (5 bases). V gave up 7 bases and J gave up 1 base, with 10 bases separating them. This CDR3 comprises 13 residues. Germline assignment: CDR1 LNHDA and CDR2 SQIVND (reference sequence). In DNA form, the CDR3 reads TGTGCCAGTACCCCAGGGCGGAACACTGAAGCTTTCTTT. Protein: CASTPGRNTEAFF.

The chain carries TRBV5-7 and TRBJ1-3; D is uncertain. TRBV5-7 carries the ORF label, with uncertain function. Deletions cut 2 bases from V and 0 bases from J, with 6 bases between. The CDR3 sequence is 14 residues long. CDR3 bases: TGTGCCAGCAGCTTTCCAGGCTCTGGAAACACCATATATTTT. Translated: CASSFPGSGNTIYF.

CDR3 in DNA: TGTGCCACCAGCAGGGACATCGGCTCCTACGAGCAGTACTTC. This translates into CATSRDIGSYEQYF. The chain couples TRBV15 to TRBJ2-7; tentative D call: TRBD1 (5 bases). The ends were cut back, 3 bases at V and 0 bases at J, with 9 bases in the middle. CDR3 length: 14 residues. Germline-derived CDR1 and CDR2 are LNHNV and YYDKDF (reference sequence).

The J gene is TRBJ2-5, the V gene TRBV7-7; 11 bases line up with TRBD2. CDR3 length: 18 residues. The germline V gene encodes CDR1 SSHAT and CDR2 FNYEAQ (reference sequence). The V and J ends lost 0 bases and 1 base, in that order; junction bases with no gene match: 7. DNA for the CDR3: TGTGCCAGCAGCTTAGCCCTCGGGCTAGCGGGGGGCCAAGAGACCCAGTACTTC. This gives the protein CASSLALGLAGGQETQYF.

This CDR3 is CASIKTSQLQETQYF. Here the CDR3 DNA reads TGTGCCAGCATCAAGACTAGCCAGCTCCAAGAGACCCAGTACTTC. The chain has TRBV6-1 and TRBJ2-5, with TRBD2 identical over 7 bases. Germline CDR1 reads MNHNS; CDR2 reads SASEGT. V lost 7 bases and J lost 1; bases outside the gene matches: 9. This CDR3 comprises 15 residues.

This clone has only one observation. V is TRBV19 and J is TRBJ2-1; TRBD2 agrees at 8 bases. Trimming removed 5 bases from V and 4 bases from J; junction bases left unmatched: 10. This CDR3 has 16 residues. Germline V lookup: CDR1 LNHDA, CDR2 SQIVND (reference sequence). In DNA, the CDR3 is TGTGCCAGTAGTGACACCCGGGGGGGGCTTTACAATGAGCAGTTCTTC. Amino acids: CASSDTRGGLYNEQFF.

The rearrangement joins TRBV4-1 to TRBJ1-2, with TRBD1 matching over 7 bases. With V trimmed by 3 bases and J by 2 bases, 18 bases remained unmatched. The length of the CDR3 is 19 residues. Germline V gene lookup returns CDR1 MGHRA and CDR2 YSYEKL. This CDR3 reads CASSQVTGVPRKANYGYTF. DNA of the CDR3: TGCGCCAGCAGCCAGGTCACAGGGGTCCCGCGGAAAGCAAACTATGGCTACACCTTC.

The rearrangement uses TRBV29-1 and TRBJ2-1; TRBD1 aligns across 11 bases. Germline trimming cut 4 bases from V and 8 bases from J; bases unmatched to any gene: 4. This CDR3 has 13 amino acids. Germline-derived CDR1 and CDR2 are SQVTM and ANQGSEA. DNA of the CDR3: TGCAGCGTTGGGGGACAGGGGGTCGATGAGCAGTTCTTC. This encodes CSVGGQGVDEQFF.

The chain links TRBV4-2 to TRBJ2-5; 7 bases line up with TRBD1. CDR3 length equals 16 residues. Germline CDR1 and CDR2: LGHNA and YNFKEQ. V gave up 0 bases and J gave up 7 bases; unmatched junction bases: 11. CDR3 region: CASSQEAPDRPGTQYF. The DNA of the CDR3 is TGTGCCAGCAGCCAAGAAGCCCCGGACAGGCCCGGGACCCAGTACTTC.

The rearrangement links TRBV7-7 to TRBJ1-5, with unresolved D. V lost 1 base and J lost 4, with 5 bases in between. Germline assignment: CDR1 SSHAT and CDR2 FNYEAQ (reference sequence). The CDR3 sequence is 13 residues long. CDR3: CASSLGENQPQHF. In DNA, the CDR3 is TGTGCCAGCAGCTTAGGCGAGAATCAGCCCCAGCATTTT. The entire variable domain, with the rest obtained from reference TRBV7-7 and TRBJ1-5, is as follows: GAGVSQSPRYKVTKRGQDVTLRCDPISSHATLYWYQQALGQGPEFLTYFNYEAQPDKSGLPSDRFSAERPEGSISTLTIQRTEQRDSAMYRCASSLGENQPQHFGDGTRLSIL.

The chain combines TRBV10-1 with TRBJ2-5; 12 nucleotides match TRBD2. From germline, CDR1 is WNHNN and CDR2 SYGVQD (reference sequence). This CDR3 is 15 amino acids long. The V gene end was trimmed by 3 bases and the J gene end by 1 base; junction bases not matched to a gene: 0. As DNA, the CDR3 is TGCGCCAGCAGTGAACTAGCGGGGGGCCAAGAGACCCAGTACTTC. This gives the protein CASSELAGGQETQYF.

The gene calls are TRBV9 and TRBJ2-1; D perhaps matches TRBD2 (5 bases). V was clipped by 10 bases and J by 6 bases, with 17 bases between them. Looked up from germline, CDR1 is SGDLS and CDR2 is YYNGEE. The CDR3 is 13 amino acids. The CDR3 DNA reads TGTGCCTCATCTAGGGAGATAGGCAATGAGCAGTTCTTC. It yields the protein CASSREIGNEQFF.

The chain couples TRBV5-8 to TRBJ1-2; D ambiguous. Trimming left V 0 bases short and J 5 bases short, with 5 bases between. This CDR3 comprises 12 residues. From germline, CDR1 is SGHTS and CDR2 YDEGEE. The CDR3 protein is CASSLVRYGYTF. CDR3 in DNA: TGTGCCAGCAGCTTGGTCCGGTATGGCTACACCTTC.

The rearrangement links TRBV27 to TRBJ1-2, with 8 bases identical to TRBD1. V shed 3 bases, J shed 5 bases, and the junction held 11 bases outside the gene matches. This CDR3 contains 16 residues. The germline CDR1 and CDR2 sequences are MNHEY and SMNVEV (reference sequence). In DNA form, the CDR3 reads TGTGCCAGCAGTTTTTGGGTGGACAGGGACTCGTATGGCTACACCTTC. Protein: CASSFWVDRDSYGYTF.

In its sample, this clone was seen once. As DNA, the CDR3 is TGTGCCGGGGGGGGGCTCCAAACCTTCTATGGCTACACCTTC. Translation: CAGGGLQTFYGYTF. The chain links TRBV6-1 to TRBJ1-2, with D possibly TRBD1 on 6 matching bases. This CDR3 has 14 amino acids. With 11 bases removed from V and 4 bases from J, the gap between germline ends came to 20 bases. The germline V gene encodes CDR1 MNHNS and CDR2 SASEGT.

V usage is TRBV6-5 and J usage is TRBJ1-5, with 7 positions matching TRBD1. The junction had 9 bases not matched to a gene; V was cut back by 6 bases and J by 7 bases. The CDR3 totals 14 residues. Germline-derived CDR1 and CDR2 are MNHEY and SVGAGI. The CDR3 nucleotides read TGTGCCAGCAGCCCCGACAGGGCGTACCAGCCCCAGCATTTT. Translated: CASSPDRAYQPQHF.

CDR3 loop: CASSLDRDSGELFF. CDR3 in DNA: TGTGCCAGCAGCCTAGACCGGGATTCCGGGGAGCTGTTTTTT. The chain uses TRBV7-9 and TRBJ2-2; D is possibly TRBD2 (5 bases). V lost 5 bases to trimming and J lost 6 bases, with 13 bases between them. CDR1 and CDR2 from the germline V gene are SEHNR and FQNEAQ (reference sequence). The CDR3 is 14 residues long.

CDR3 coding DNA: TGTGCCAGCTCGCCGGGGGGGCTGCAAGAGACCCAGTACTTC. Translating it yields CASSPGGLQETQYF. The chain links TRBV18 to TRBJ2-5, with 8 positions matching TRBD2. The CDR3 consists of 14 residues. The V and J ends lost 6 bases and 2 bases, in that order; junction bases with no gene match: 5. Germline assignment: CDR1 KGHSH and CDR2 LQKENI.

The J gene is TRBJ1-6, the V gene TRBV5-6; possibly TRBD1 for D (5 bases). Trimming cost V 0 bases and J 4 bases, with 8 bases left between them. Germline values: CDR1 SGHDT, CDR2 YYEEEE. The CDR3 has 15 amino acids. The chain's CDR3 is CASSLGQPYNSPLHF. The CDR3 DNA reads as TGTGCCAGCAGCTTGGGACAGCCTTATAATTCACCCCTCCACTTT.

The chain combines TRBV5-1 with TRBJ1-1, with D maybe TRBD1 (5 bases). The V end was cut by 4 bases, the J end by 1 base, with 17 bases between. Germline V gene lookup returns CDR1 SGHRS and CDR2 YFSETQ. The CDR3 has 16 amino acids. The DNA of the CDR3 is TGCGCCAGCAGCGGAGATTCGGGACTGACGAACACTGAAGCTTTCTTT. It codes for CASSGDSGLTNTEAFF.